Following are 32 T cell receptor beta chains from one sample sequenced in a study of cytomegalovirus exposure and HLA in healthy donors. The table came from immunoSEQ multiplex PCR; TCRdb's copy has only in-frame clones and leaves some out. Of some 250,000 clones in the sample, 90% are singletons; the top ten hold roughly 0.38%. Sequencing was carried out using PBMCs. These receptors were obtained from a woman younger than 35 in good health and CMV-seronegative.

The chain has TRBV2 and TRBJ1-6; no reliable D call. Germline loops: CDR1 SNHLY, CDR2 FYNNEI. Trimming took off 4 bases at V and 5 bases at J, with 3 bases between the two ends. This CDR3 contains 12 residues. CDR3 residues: CASSADNSPLHF. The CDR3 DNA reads TGTGCCAGCAGTGCGGATAATTCACCCCTCCACTTT.

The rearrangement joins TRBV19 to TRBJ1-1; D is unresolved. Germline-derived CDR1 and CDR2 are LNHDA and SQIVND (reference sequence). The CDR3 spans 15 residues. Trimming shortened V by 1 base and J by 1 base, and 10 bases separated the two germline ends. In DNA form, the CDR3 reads TGTGCCAGTAGTATAGGCCCGGGGTGGAACACTGAAGCTTTCTTT. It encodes CASSIGPGWNTEAFF. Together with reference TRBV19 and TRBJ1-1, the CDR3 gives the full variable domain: DGGITQSPKYLFRKEGQNVTLSCEQNLNHDAMYWYRQDPGQGLRLIYYSQIVNDFQKGDIAEGYSVSREKKESFPLTVTSAQKNPTAFYLCASSIGPGWNTEAFFGQGTRLTVV.

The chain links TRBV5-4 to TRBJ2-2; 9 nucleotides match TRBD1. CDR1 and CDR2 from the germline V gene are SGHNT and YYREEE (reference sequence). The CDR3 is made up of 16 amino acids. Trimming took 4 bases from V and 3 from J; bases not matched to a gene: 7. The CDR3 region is CASSTPGTGYTGELFF. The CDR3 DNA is TGTGCCAGCAGCACCCCCGGGACAGGGTACACCGGGGAGCTGTTTTTT. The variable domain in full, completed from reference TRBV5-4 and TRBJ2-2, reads ETGVTQSPTHLIKTRGQQVTLRCSSQSGHNTVSWYQQALGQGPQFIFQYYREEENGRGNFPPRFSGLQFPNYSSELNVNALELDDSALYLCASSTPGTGYTGELFFGEGSRLTVL.

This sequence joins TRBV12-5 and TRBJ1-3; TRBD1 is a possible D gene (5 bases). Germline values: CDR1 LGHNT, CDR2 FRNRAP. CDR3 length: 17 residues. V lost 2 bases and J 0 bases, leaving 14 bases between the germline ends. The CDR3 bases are TGTGCTAGTGGTTTGAGTCGAACAGGTTTCTCTGGAAACACCATATATTTT. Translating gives CASGLSRTGFSGNTIYF.

The CDR3 DNA sequence: TGTGCCAGCAGGAGACTAGGTTCCAATGAGCAGTTCTTC. Residues: CASRRLGSNEQFF. The chain couples TRBV6-1 to TRBJ2-1; tentatively, D is TRBD2 (6 bases). The CDR3 is 13 amino acids. CDR1 MNHNS and CDR2 SASEGT come from the germline V gene. Trimming shortened V by 6 bases and J by 6 bases, and 12 bases separated the two germline ends.

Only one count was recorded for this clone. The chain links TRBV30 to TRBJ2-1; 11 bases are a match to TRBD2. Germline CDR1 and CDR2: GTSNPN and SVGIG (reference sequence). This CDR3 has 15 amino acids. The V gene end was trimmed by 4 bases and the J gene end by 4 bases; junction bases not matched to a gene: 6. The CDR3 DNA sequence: TGTGCCTGGACCAAACTAGCGGGGGCATACAATGAGCAGTTCTTC. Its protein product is CAWTKLAGAYNEQFF. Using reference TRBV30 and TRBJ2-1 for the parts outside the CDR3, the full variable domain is SQTIHQWPATLVQPVGSPLSLECTVEGTSNPNLYWYRQAAGRGLQLLFYSVGIGQISSEVPQNLSASRPQDRQFILSSKKLLLSDSGFYLCAWTKLAGAYNEQFFGPGTRLTVL.

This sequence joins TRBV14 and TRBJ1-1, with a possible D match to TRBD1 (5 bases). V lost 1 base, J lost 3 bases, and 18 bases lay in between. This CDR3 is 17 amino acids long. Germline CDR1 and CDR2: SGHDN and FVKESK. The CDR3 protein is CASSQVRGSSPDTEAFF. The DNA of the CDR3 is TGTGCCAGCAGCCAAGTTAGGGGTAGCTCCCCGGACACTGAAGCTTTCTTT.

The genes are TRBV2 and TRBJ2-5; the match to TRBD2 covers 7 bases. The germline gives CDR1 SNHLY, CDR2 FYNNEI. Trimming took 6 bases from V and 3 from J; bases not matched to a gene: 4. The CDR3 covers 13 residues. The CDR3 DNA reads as TGTGCCAGCAGCGATGGACTAGAAGAGACCCAGTACTTC. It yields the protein CASSDGLEETQYF.

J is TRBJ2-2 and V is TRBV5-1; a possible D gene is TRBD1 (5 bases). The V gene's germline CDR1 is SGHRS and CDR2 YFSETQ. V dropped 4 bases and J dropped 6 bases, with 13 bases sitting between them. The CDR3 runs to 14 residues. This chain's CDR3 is CASSLLPGPGELFF. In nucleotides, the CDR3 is TGCGCCAGCAGCCTCCTTCCAGGGCCCGGGGAGCTGTTTTTT.

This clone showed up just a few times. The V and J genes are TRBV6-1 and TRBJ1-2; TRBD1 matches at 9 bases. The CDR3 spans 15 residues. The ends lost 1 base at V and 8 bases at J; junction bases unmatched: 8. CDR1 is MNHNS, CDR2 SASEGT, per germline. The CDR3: CASSEVDRGSTGYTF. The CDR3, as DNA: TGTGCCAGCAGTGAAGTTGACAGGGGGTCGACGGGCTACACCTTC.

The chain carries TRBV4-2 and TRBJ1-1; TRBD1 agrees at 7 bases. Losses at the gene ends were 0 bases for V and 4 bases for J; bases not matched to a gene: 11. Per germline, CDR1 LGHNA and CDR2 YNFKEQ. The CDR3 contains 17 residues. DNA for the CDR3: TGTGCCAGCAGCCAAGATGAGGGGTTCGCAGGGGGCACTGAAGCTTTCTTT. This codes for CASSQDEGFAGGTEAFF.

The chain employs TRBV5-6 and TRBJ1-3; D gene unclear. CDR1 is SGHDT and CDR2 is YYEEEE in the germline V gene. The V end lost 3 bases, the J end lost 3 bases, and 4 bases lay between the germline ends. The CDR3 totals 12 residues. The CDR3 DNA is TGTGCCAGCAGCTCGGGTGGAAACACCATATATTTT. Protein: CASSSGGNTIYF.

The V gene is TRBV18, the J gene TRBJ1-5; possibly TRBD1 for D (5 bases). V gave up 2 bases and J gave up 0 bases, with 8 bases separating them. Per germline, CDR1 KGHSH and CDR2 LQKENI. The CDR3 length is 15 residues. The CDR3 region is CASSPMTVSNQPQHF. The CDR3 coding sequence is TGTGCCAGCTCACCAATGACAGTTAGCAATCAGCCCCAGCATTTT.

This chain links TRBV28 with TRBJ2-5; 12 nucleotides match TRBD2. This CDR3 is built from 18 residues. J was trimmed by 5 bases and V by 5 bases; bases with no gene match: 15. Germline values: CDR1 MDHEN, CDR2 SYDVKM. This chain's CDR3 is CASSNATSGGIFGETQYF. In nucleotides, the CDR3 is TGTGCCAGCAGTAATGCTACTAGCGGGGGGATTTTCGGGGAGACCCAGTACTTC.

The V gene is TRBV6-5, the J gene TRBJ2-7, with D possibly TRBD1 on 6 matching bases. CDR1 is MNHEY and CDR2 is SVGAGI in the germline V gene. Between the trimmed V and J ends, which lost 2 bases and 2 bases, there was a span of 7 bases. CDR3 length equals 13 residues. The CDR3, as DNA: TGTGCCAGCAGTTACGGACAGACCTACGAGCAGTACGTC. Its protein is CASSYGQTYEQYV.

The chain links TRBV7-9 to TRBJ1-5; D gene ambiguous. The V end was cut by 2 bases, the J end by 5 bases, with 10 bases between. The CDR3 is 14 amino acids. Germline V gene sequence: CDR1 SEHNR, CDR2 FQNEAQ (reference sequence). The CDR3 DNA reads TGTGCCAGCAGCTTAAGCCCCGGAGATCAGCCCCAGCATTTT. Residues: CASSLSPGDQPQHF.

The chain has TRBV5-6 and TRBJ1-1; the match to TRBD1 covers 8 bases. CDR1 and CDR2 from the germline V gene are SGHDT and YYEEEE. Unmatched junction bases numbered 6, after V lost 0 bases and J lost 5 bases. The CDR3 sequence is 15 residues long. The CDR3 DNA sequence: TGTGCCAGCAGCTTGGGTTGGACAGGGAGGACTGAAGCTTTCTTT. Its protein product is CASSLGWTGRTEAFF.

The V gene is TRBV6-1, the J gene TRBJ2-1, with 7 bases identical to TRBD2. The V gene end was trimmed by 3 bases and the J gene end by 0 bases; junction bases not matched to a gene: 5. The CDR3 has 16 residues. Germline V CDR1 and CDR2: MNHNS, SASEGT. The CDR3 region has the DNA TGTGCCAGCAGTGAGCAGCGGGGCAGCTCCTACAATGAGCAGTTCTTC. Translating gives CASSEQRGSSYNEQFF.

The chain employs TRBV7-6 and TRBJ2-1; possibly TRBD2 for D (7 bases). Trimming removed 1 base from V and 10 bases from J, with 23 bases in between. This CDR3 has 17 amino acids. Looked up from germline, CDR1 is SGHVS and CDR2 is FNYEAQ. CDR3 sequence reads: CASSLESFGAGAHEQFF. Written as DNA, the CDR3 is TGTGCCAGCAGCTTAGAGTCTTTTGGGGCGGGGGCCCACGAGCAGTTCTTC.

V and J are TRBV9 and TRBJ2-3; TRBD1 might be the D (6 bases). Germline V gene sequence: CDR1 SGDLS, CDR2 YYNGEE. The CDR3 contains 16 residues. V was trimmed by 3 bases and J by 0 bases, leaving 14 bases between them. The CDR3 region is CASSGHRDTSTDTQYF. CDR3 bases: TGTGCCAGCAGCGGTCATCGGGACACTAGCACAGATACGCAGTATTTT.

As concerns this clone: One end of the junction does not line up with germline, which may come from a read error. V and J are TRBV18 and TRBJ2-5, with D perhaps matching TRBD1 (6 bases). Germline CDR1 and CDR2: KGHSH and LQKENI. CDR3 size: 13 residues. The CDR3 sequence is CASSPPGTGYQDF. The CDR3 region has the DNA TGTGCCAGCTCACCACCCGGCACAGGGTATCAGGACTTC.

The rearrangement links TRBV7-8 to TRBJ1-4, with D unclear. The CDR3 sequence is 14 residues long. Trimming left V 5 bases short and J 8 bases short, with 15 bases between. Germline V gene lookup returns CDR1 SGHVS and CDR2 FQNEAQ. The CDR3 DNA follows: TGTGCCAGCAGCGTCGGCGGGCGGAAGGAAAAACTGTTTTTT. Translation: CASSVGGRKEKLFF.

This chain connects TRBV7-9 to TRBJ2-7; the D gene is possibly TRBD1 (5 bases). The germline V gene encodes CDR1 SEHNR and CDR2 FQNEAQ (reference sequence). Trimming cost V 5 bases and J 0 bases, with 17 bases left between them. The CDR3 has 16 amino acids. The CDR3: CASSGPSDDSSYEQYF. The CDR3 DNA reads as TGTGCCAGCAGCGGCCCGTCGGACGACAGCTCCTACGAGCAGTACTTC.

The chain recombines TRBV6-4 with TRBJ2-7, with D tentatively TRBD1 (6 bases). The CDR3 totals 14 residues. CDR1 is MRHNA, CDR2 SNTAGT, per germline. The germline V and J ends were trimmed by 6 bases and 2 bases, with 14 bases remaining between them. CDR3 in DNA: TGTGCCAGCAGCGCCAAACAGGGTCCCTACGAGCAGTACGTC. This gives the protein CASSAKQGPYEQYV.

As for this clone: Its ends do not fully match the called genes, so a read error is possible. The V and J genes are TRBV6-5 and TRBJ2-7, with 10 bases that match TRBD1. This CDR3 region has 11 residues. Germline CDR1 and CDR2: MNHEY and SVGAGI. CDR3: CASSFGTGEAF. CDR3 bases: TGTGCCAGCAGTTTTGGGACAGGGGAGGCCTTC.

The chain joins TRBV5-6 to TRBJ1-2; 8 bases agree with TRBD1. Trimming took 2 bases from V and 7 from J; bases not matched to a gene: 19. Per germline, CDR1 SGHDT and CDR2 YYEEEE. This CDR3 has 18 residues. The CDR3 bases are TGTGCCAGCAGCTTTCCAGGACAGGGTATTCGGCGTACCCTTGGCTACACCTTC. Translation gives CASSFPGQGIRRTLGYTF.

CDR3 nucleotide sequence: TGTGCCAGCAACCCCTTAGACAGGAACACTGAAGCTTTCTTT. Translated, it gives CASNPLDRNTEAFF. V usage is TRBV28 and J usage is TRBJ1-1; D is possibly TRBD1 (5 bases). Trimming removed 7 bases at V and 1 base at J, with 13 bases between. The CDR3 is 14 amino acids. Germline assignment: CDR1 MDHEN and CDR2 SYDVKM. The variable domain in full, completed from reference TRBV28 and TRBJ1-1, reads DVKVTQSSRYLVKRTGEKVFLECVQDMDHENMFWYRQDPGLGLRLIYFSYDVKMKEKGDIPEGYSVSREKKERFSLILESASTNQTSMYLCASNPLDRNTEAFFGQGTRLTVV.

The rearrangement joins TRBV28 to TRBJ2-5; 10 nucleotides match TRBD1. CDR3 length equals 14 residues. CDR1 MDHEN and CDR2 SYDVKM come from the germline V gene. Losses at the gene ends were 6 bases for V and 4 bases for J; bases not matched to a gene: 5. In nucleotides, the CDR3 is TGTGCCAGCAGCTGGGACAGGGGAGGAGAGACCCAGTACTTC. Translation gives CASSWDRGGETQYF.

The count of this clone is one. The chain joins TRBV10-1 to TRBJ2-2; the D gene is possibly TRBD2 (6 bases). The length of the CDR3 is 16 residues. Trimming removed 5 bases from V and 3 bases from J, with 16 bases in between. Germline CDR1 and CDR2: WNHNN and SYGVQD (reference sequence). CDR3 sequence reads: CASSTERWGDTGELFF. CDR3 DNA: TGCGCCAGCAGTACAGAGAGGTGGGGGGACACCGGGGAGCTGTTTTTT.

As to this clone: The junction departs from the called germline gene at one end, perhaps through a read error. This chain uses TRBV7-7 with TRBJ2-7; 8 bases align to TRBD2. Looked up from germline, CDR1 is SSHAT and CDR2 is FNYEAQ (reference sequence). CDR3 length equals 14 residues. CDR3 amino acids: CASSLAAGAYEQYF. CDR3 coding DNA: TGTGCTAGCAGCTTAGCAGCGGGGGCCTACGAGCAGTACTTC.

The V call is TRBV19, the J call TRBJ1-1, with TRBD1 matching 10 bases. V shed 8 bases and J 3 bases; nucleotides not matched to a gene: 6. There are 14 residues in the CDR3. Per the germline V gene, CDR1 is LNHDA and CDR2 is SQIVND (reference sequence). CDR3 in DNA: TGTGCCAGTCGGACAGGGGGTCCTTACACTGAAGCTTTCTTT. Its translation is CASRTGGPYTEAFF.

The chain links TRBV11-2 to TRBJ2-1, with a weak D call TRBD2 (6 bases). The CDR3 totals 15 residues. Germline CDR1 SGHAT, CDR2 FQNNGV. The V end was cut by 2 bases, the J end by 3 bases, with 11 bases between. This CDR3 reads CASSLLAGNYNEQFF. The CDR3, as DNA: TGTGCCAGCAGCTTATTGGCGGGGAACTACAATGAGCAGTTCTTC.